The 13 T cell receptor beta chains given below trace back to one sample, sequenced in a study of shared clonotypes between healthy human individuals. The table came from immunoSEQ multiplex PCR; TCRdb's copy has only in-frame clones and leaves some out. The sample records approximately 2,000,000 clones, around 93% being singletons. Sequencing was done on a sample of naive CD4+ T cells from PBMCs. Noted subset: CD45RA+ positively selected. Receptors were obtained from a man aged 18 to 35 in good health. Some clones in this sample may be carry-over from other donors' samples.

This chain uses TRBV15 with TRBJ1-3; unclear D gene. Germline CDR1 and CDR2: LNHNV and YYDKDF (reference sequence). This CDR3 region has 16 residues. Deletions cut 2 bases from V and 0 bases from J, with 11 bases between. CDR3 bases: TGTGCCACCAGCAGATTGTTGGGGATCTCTGGAAACACCATATATTTT. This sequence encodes CATSRLLGISGNTIYF.

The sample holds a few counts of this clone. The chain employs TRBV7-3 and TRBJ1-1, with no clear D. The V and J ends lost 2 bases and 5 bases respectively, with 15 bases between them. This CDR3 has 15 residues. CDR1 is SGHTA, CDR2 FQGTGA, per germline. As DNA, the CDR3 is TGTGCCAGCAGCTTATGGGTCAGGTTAGAAACTGAAGCTTTCTTT. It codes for CASSLWVRLETEAFF. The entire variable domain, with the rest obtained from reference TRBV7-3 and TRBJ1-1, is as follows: GAGVSQTPSNKVTEKGKYVELRCDPISGHTALYWYRQSLGQGPEFLIYFQGTGAADDSGLPNDRFFAVRPEGSVSTLKIQRTERGDSAVYLCASSLWVRLETEAFFGQGTRLTVV.

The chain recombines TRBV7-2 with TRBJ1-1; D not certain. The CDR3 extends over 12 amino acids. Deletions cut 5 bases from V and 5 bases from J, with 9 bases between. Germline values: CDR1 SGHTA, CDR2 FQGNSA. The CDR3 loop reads CASSPTLTEAFF. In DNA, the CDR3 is TGTGCCAGCAGCCCCACGTTAACTGAAGCTTTCTTT.

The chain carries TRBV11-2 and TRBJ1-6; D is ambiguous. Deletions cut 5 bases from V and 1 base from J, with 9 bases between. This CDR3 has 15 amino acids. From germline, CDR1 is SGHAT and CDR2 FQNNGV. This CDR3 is CASSRGQSYNSPLHF. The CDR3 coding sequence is TGTGCCAGCAGCCGAGGGCAGTCCTATAATTCACCCCTCCACTTT.

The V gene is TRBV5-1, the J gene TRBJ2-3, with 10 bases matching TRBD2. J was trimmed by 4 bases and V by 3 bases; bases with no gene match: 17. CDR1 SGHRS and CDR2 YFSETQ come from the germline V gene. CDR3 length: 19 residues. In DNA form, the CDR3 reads TGCGCCAGCAGCTCGACTGGTAGCGGGAGGCCACAGGGCCCAGATACGCAGTATTTT. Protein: CASSSTGSGRPQGPDTQYF. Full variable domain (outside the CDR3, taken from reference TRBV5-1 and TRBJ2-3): KAGVTQTPRYLIKTRGQQVTLSCSPISGHRSVSWYQQTPGQGLQFLFEYFSETQRNKGNFPGRFSGRQFSNSRSEMNVSTLELGDSALYLCASSSTGSGRPQGPDTQYFGPGTRLTVL.

Here the CDR3 DNA reads TGTGCCAGCAGTGTGAAGAATCAGCCCCAGCATTTT. It yields the protein CASSVKNQPQHF. This chain connects TRBV28 to TRBJ1-5; no definite D call. Germline V gene data show CDR1 as MDHEN and CDR2 as SYDVKM. Trimming pared 5 bases from V and 4 bases from J, leaving 6 bases between. There are 12 residues in the CDR3.

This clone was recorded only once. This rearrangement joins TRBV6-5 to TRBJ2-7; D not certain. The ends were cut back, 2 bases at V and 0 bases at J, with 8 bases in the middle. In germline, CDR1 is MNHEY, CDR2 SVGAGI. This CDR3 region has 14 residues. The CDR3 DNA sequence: TGTGCCAGCAGTTACCTCCGGAGCTCCTACGAGCAGTACTTC. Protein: CASSYLRSSYEQYF.

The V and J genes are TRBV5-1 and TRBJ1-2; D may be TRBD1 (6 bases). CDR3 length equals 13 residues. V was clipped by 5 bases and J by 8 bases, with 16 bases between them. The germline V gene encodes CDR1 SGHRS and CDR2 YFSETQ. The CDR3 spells CASRGTMRGGYTF. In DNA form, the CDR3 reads TGCGCCAGCAGAGGGACAATGAGGGGCGGCTACACCTTC.

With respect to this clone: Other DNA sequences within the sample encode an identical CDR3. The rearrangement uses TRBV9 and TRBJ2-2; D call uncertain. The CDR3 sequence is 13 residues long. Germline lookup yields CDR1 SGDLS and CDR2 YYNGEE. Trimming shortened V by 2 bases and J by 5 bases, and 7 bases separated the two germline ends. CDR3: CASSVIATGELFF. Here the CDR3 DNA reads TGTGCCAGCAGCGTTATAGCAACCGGGGAGCTGTTTTTT.

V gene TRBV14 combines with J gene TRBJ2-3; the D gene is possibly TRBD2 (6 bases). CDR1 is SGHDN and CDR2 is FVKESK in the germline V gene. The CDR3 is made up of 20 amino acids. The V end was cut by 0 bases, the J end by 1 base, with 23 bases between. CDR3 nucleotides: TGTGCCAGCAGCCAAGAGGACTACCAAACACGACTTTTTGGCACAGATACGCAGTATTTT. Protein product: CASSQEDYQTRLFGTDTQYF. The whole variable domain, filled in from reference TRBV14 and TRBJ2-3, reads EAGVTQFPSHSVIEKGQTVTLRCDPISGHDNLYWYRRVMGKEIKFLLHFVKESKQDESGMPNNRFLAERTGGTYSTLKVQPAELEDSGVYFCASSQEDYQTRLFGTDTQYFGPGTRLTVL.

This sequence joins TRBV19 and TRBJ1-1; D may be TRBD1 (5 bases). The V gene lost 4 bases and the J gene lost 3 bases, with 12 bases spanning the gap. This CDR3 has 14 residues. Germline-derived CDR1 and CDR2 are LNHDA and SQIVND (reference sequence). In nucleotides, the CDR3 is TGTGCCAGTAGTAGGGACCGCTGGGACACTGAAGCTTTCTTT. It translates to CASSRDRWDTEAFF.

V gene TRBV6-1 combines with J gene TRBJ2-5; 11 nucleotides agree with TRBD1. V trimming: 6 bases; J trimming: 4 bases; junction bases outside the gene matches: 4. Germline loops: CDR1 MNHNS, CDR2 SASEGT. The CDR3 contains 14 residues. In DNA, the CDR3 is TGTGCCAGCAGGGACAGGGGGCGCGGAGAGACCCAGTACTTC. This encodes CASRDRGRGETQYF.

CDR3 loop: CASSLDRAFQYF. The CDR3 nucleotides are TGTGCCAGCAGCTTAGACAGGGCTTTTCAGTACTTC. The chain employs TRBV7-9 and TRBJ2-4, with D perhaps matching TRBD1 (6 bases). In germline, CDR1 is SEHNR, CDR2 FQNEAQ (reference sequence). This CDR3 has 12 residues. The germline V and J ends were trimmed by 1 base and 11 bases, with 9 bases remaining between them. Looking up the rest from reference TRBV7-9 and TRBJ2-4 gives the full variable domain: DTGVSQNPRHKITKRGQNVTFRCDPISEHNRLYWYRQTLGQGPEFLTYFQNEAQLEKSRLLSDRFSAERPKGSFSTLEIQRTEQGDSAMYLCASSLDRAFQYFGAGTRLSVL.